This TCR beta chain was captured by sequencing in a study of blood T cells in healthy people across ages. This clonotype came up a few times. Its antigen is unknown. For the second PCR, which ran for roughly 6 to 12 cycles, a sample-barcoded 5' primer and a J-beta primer mix were used. One entry per CDR3 protein, called by TCRdb with MiXCR from the 5' RACE reads. Of some 940,000 distinct CDR3 sequences in the sample, about 29% were seen once. Study findings and constraints: Diversity figures derived from one million T cells were judged to underestimate the true value.

Per the germline V gene, CDR1 is MNHNS and CDR2 is SASEGT. The ends lost 2 bases at V and 3 bases at J; junction bases unmatched: 4. The CDR3 consists of 15 residues. The same data also contributed to another study, on T cells of mothers and their children. Per that paper: Regardless of relatedness, pairs show thymic selection shaping TCR recombination output in a similar manner.

The sequencing input was blood. The receptor was derived from a woman aged 35 to 49 in good health. V gene TRBV6-1 combines with J gene TRBJ2-7; 10 bases map to TRBD1. As DNA, the CDR3 is TGTGCCAGCAGTGAAAGACAGGGGGCGGGCTACGAGCAGTACTTC. This translates into CASSERQGAGYEQYF.